This TCR beta chain emerged from a study of T cells in tuberculosis (dated by TCRdb to the late 2010s). Study-wide context: In the study, CD1B tetramers and high-throughput TCR immunosequencing were combined to characterize T cells specific for the mycobacterial lipid antigen glucose monomycolate (GMM). A South African clinical cohort compared IGRA-negative adolescents, IGRA-positive adolescents with latent tuberculosis and adults with active tuberculosis, ten per group. Active tuberculosis patient PBMC were archived before or within 7 days of starting standard anti-tuberculosis treatment.

The time point label, read with the paper, signifies: new active TB diagnosis, blood taken before or within 7 days of starting treatment. The active tuberculosis patients were newly diagnosed, HIV-seronegative South African adults aged 18 years or older. Active tuberculosis was confirmed by positive sputum smear microscopy and/or positive M. tuberculosis culture. Unsorted cryopreserved PBMC were immunosequenced, covering on average about 96,000 T cells per clinical donor. TCR libraries were generated with the immunoSEQ multiplex PCR assay, using TCR-beta and/or TCR-alpha/delta assays for each sample. Amplified TCR libraries were sequenced on the Illumina high-throughput platform. In the authors' own workflow: Clustering and dimensionality reduction were performed using pairwise TCRdist distances among GMM-specific receptors from ex vivo sorted or in vitro expanded T cells. Each clinical repertoire was scored by mean NN-distance, the average TCRdist to the nearest 10% of tetramer-positive reference sequences. GEM TCR motif frequency was calculated as the fraction of unique TCRs that matched known GEM sequences in V/J usage and CDR3 length. Linear discriminant analysis with leave-one-out cross-validation, implemented in scikit-learn, was used to classify active tuberculosis. In its TCRdb copy, this immuneACCESS table keeps in-frame sequences only and misses some clones. Where compared with another copy, unresolved V genes explain less than half of these, and the others have no known cause. The DNA was the basis for D and trimming; V, J and clone size are from that table. Across this sample there are about 5,500 clones, with about 97% seen only once. The ten largest make up approximately 10% of the sample.

Broad study findings and their caveats: The smaller NN-distances in active tuberculosis patients were driven in part by shorter CDR3-alpha lengths, while the difference seen for TCR-beta was not statistically significant. Which clinical samples got chosen depended on the availability of cryopreserved specimens, and the active tuberculosis cases were adults, whereas the controls were adolescents. Smaller mean NN-distances to GMM-specific TCRs were observed in active tuberculosis TCR-alpha repertoires than in IGRA-negative controls, suggesting clonal expansion of GMM-specific TCRs. An accuracy of just under 90% (AUROC about 0.91) was reached by a classifier using the diverse GMM-specific repertoire, compared with about 70% accuracy when GEM motif frequencies were used.

Notes on this clone: Its cognate antigen has yet to be identified. Per-base qualities were not stored, and no clone one base away is much larger.

V is reduced by 3 bases and J by 1 base, leaving a spacing of 12 bases between them. Reading the germline V gene (reference sequence) gives CDR1 LNHDA and CDR2 SQIVND. Including the terminal cysteine and phenylalanine, the CDR3 comprises 15 residues. Only the CDR3 DNA is retained, 45 bases long and in frame from the first base. The sample here was PBMCs, taken at tuberculosis diagnosis. The chain is made from TRBV19 and TRBJ1-1, with no D gene named confidently. The receptor was derived from an adult with tuberculosis. The bases are TGTGCCAGTAGTATTCTCCCAGGCTCGAACACTGAAGCTTTCTTT. The translation is CASSILPGSNTEAFF.